A selection of T cell receptor beta chains follows, all from one sample in a study of T cell responses to AZD1222 COVID-19 vaccine. Generated by immunoSEQ multiplex PCR, the TCRdb table keeps only in-frame clones and is missing some. The sample has around 160,000 clones, under 95% seen once. Here the sequenced sample was peripheral blood, taken on day 0 of AZD1222 vaccination. The receptors were sampled from an adult in good health. The conserved cysteine and the conserved F or W are not part of the CDR3 here. The order of the fields is J gene, V gene, CDR3 protein.

>TRBJ1-2|TRBV6-5
ASWQGGESGYGYT
>TRBJ1-6|TRBV3-1/TRBV3-2
ASSQDSVGGYSPLH
>TRBJ1-2|TRBV2
ASSQQGASLRGYT
>TRBJ2-3|TRBV11-1
ASSLRPAGATQY
>TRBJ2-7|TRBV5-4
ASSFPGQKGEQY
>TRBJ1-5|TRBV9
ASSVDLHQPQH
>TRBJ2-5|TRBV6-1
ASSERVWETQY
>TRBJ2-1|TRBV9
ASSVASSLAVTEQF
>TRBJ1-2|TRBV7-2
ASSLLVGEGAGGYT
>TRBJ2-3|TRBV5-1
ASGAATSTDTQY
>TRBJ2-7|TRBV6-4
ASSDGGQGCYEQY
>TRBJ1-1|TRBV6-5
ASSRTGANTEAF
>TRBJ2-2|TRBV4-3
ASSHRGRSPGELF
>TRBJ1-6|TRBV21-1
ASSKVGPGTSPLH
>TRBJ1-6|TRBV19
ASRDWSSYNSPLH
>TRBJ2-7|TRBV5-1
ASSRDRAYEQY
>TRBJ2-1|TRBV28
ASSLSAAGYNEQF
>TRBJ1-1|TRBV4-3
ASSQDIRRDTEAF
>TRBJ2-7|TRBV29-1
SVVTGDSYEQY
>TRBJ2-3|TRBV7-2
ASSLLGGNTDTQY
>TRBJ2-3|TRBV10-3
AISLDGSTDTQY
>TRBJ2-5|TRBV9
ASSVGGETQY
>TRBJ2-3|TRBV7-2
ASSRLTSGGTDTQY
>TRBJ1-1|TRBV28
ASRPLTGGGFYYTEAF
>TRBJ1-1|TRBV23-1
ASSRRDRAATEAF
>TRBJ2-3|TRBV3-1/TRBV3-2
ASSQWTGLRDTQY
>TRBJ2-7|TRBV18
ASSPGGSYEQY
>TRBJ2-3|TRBV19
ASRDRADYHTDTQY
>TRBJ1-1|TRBV5-5
ASSFAQTEAF
>TRBJ1-1|TRBV29-1
SVGRGGDTEAF
>TRBJ2-2|TRBV7-6
ASSPRLDRNTGELF
>TRBJ1-4|TRBV27
ASSPGQGNEKLF
>TRBJ2-3|TRBV9
ASSVTSGGLSTDTQY
>TRBJ2-5|TRBV5-1
ASSRQQGGETQY
>TRBJ1-3|TRBV5-6
ASSFPATGRTIY
>TRBJ2-1|TRBV20-1
SASKGSSYNEQF
>TRBJ1-5|TRBV11-2
ASSLDHLRDRGQPQH
>TRBJ2-6|TRBV7-9
ASSFRWSGSSGANVLT
>TRBJ2-6|TRBV9
ASSGSGGANVLT
>TRBJ2-3|TRBV5-1
ASSSRLAGGTDTQY
>TRBJ1-4|TRBV7-8
ASSFEVPGEKLF
>TRBJ2-1|TRBV27
ASSRDRGHNEQF
>TRBJ2-3|TRBV5-6
ASSLNGLAKDTQY
>TRBJ2-7|TRBV28
ASSSVSSYEQY
>TRBJ1-2|TRBV9
ASSGGRDARYGYT
>TRBJ2-1|TRBV6-6
ASSYPRVEQF
>TRBJ2-7|TRBV19
ASSPGQGRTYEQY
>TRBJ1-2|TRBV11-3
ASSLEGRQGVNYGYT